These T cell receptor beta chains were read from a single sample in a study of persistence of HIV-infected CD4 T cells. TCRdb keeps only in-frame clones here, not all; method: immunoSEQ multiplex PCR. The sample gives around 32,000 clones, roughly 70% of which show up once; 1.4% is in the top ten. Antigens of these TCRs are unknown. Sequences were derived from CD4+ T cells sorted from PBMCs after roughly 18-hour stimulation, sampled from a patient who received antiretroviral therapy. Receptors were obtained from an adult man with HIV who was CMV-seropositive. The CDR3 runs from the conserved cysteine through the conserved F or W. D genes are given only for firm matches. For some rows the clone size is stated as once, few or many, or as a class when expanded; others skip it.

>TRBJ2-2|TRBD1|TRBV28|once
CASSWGQMNTGELFF
TGTGCCAGCAGTTGGGGACAGATGAACACCGGGGAGCTGTTTTTT
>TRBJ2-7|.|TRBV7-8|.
CASSLGGAVYEQYF
TGTGCCAGCAGCTTAGGGGGGGCGGTCTACGAGCAGTACTTC
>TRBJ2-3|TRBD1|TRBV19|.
CASSFRQGSSTDTQYF
TGTGCCAGTAGTTTTCGACAGGGCTCTAGCACAGATACGCAGTATTTT
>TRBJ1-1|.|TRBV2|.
CASSIQGNTEAFF
TGTGCCAGCAGTATACAGGGGAACACTGAAGCTTTCTTT
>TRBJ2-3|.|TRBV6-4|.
CASREADTQYF
TGTGCCAGCAGGGAAGCAGATACGCAGTATTTT
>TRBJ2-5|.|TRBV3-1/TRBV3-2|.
CASSQAQGVETQYF
TGTGCCAGCAGCCAAGCCCAGGGTGTCGAGACCCAGTACTTC
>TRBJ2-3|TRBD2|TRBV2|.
CASKSGGGTDTQYF
TGTGCCAGCAAGAGCGGGGGCGGCACAGATACGCAGTATTTT
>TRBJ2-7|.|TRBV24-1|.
CATSDPGTPYEQYF
TGTGCCACCAGTGATCCCGGGACTCCCTACGAGCAGTACTTC
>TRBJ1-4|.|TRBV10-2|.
CASSGRGRHEKLFF
TGCGCCAGCAGCGGAAGGGGGAGGCATGAAAAACTGTTTTTT
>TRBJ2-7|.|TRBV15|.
CATSREGGTPSPEQYF
TGTGCCACCAGCAGAGAAGGAGGGACTCCCTCCCCCGAGCAGTACTTC
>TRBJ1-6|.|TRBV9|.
CASRPDVAGSPLHF
TGTGCCAGCAGACCGGACGTTGCAGGGTCACCCCTCCACTTT
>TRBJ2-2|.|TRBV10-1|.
CASRLTNTGELFF
TGCGCCAGCAGGCTTACGAACACCGGGGAGCTGTTTTTT
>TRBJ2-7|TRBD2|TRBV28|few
CASSSGTSGDYEQYF
TGTGCCAGCAGTTCCGGGACTAGCGGGGACTACGAGCAGTACTTC
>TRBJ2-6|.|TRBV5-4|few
CASSLGGYGANVLTF
TGTGCCAGCAGCTTGGGAGGATATGGGGCCAACGTCCTGACTTTC
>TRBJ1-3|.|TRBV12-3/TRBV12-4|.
CASRAEGGNTIYF
TGTGCCAGCAGGGCCGAGGGTGGAAACACCATATATTTT
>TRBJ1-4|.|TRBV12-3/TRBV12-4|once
CASSSSEKLFF
TGTGCCAGCAGTTCCAGTGAAAAACTGTTTTTT
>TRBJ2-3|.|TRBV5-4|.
CASSLDGGLGTDTQYF
TGTGCCAGCAGCTTGGACGGGGGGCTCGGGACAGATACGCAGTATTTT
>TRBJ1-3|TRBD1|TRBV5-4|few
CASSLGTGGGNTIYF
TGTGCCAGCAGCTTGGGGACAGGAGGTGGGAACACCATATATTTT
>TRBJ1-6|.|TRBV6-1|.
CASGASGSPLHF
TGTGCCAGTGGAGCTTCGGGGTCACCCCTCCACTTT
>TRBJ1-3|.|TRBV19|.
CASSRGQNSGNTIYF
TGTGCCAGTAGTAGGGGACAAAACTCTGGAAACACCATATATTTT
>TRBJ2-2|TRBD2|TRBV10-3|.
CAISGPSGLNTGELFF
TGTGCCATCAGTGGGCCTAGCGGGCTAAACACCGGGGAGCTGTTTTTT
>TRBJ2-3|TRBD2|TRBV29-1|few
CSAASGSGDTQYF
TGCAGCGCTGCTAGCGGTTCAGGGGATACGCAGTATTTT
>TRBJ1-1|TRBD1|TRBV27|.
CASSPDRGYTEAFF
TGTGCCAGCAGTCCGGACAGGGGGTACACTGAAGCTTTCTTT
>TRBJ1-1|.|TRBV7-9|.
CASSLGGSFTLSAEAFF
TGTGCCAGCAGCTTAGGGGGCAGCTTCACCCTTAGCGCTGAAGCTTTCTTT
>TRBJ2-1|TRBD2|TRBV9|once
CASSPRTSGGSKFSYNEQFF
TGTGCCAGCAGCCCGCGGACTAGCGGGGGGTCCAAATTCTCCTACAATGAGCAGTTCTTC
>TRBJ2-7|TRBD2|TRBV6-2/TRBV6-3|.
CASSSTGLASYEQYF
TGTGCCAGCAGTTCTACGGGACTAGCCTCCTACGAGCAGTACTTC
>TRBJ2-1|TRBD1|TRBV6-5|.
CASSYPGTGGEEQFF
TGTGCCAGCAGTTACCCCGGGACAGGGGGCGAGGAGCAGTTCTTC
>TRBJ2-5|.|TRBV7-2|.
CASSLAVLETQYF
TGTGCCAGCAGCTTAGCAGTCCTGGAGACCCAGTACTTC
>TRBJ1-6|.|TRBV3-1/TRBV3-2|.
CASSPTPAGGTSPLHF
TGTGCCAGCAGCCCCACCCCCGCCGGGGGTACTTCACCCCTCCACTTT
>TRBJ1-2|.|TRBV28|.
CASSLGDYGYTF
TGTGCCAGCAGTTTGGGGGACTATGGCTACACCTTC
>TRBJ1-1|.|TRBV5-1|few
CASSLTGSVRDSTEAFF
TGCGCCAGCAGCTTGACCGGGTCCGTACGGGATTCCACTGAAGCTTTCTTT
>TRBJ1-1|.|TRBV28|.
CASSLTGRAEAFF
TGTGCCAGCAGTCTTACAGGACGGGCCGAAGCTTTCTTT
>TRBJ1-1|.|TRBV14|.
CASGRAASNTEAFF
TGTGCCAGCGGGCGGGCTGCCTCGAACACTGAAGCTTTCTTT
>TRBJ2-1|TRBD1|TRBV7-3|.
CASSPDRGRQVEQFF
TGTGCCAGCAGCCCCGACAGGGGGCGTCAGGTTGAGCAGTTCTTC
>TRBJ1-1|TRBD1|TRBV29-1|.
CSVLIQGAGAEAFF
TGCAGCGTTCTCATACAGGGGGCTGGGGCTGAAGCTTTCTTT
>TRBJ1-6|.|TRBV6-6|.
CASRPSSSYNSPLHF
TGTGCCAGCAGACCATCCAGCTCCTATAATTCACCCCTCCACTTT
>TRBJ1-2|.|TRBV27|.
CASSLAGATYGYTF
TGTGCCAGCAGTTTAGCAGGGGCGACCTATGGCTACACCTTC
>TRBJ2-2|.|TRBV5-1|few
CASSPEAGRRANTGELFF
TGCGCCAGCAGCCCTGAGGCAGGGAGAAGGGCGAACACCGGGGAGCTGTTTTTT
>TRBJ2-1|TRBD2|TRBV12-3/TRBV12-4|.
CASSLVAGEKFF
TGTGCCAGCAGTTTAGTGGCGGGGGAGAAGTTCTTC
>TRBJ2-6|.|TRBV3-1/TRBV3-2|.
CASSQSHGTGANVLTF
TGTGCCAGCAGCCAATCCCATGGAACTGGGGCCAACGTCCTGACTTTC
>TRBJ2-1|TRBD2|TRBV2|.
CASSPLLAGGYNEQFF
TGTGCCAGCAGCCCCCTACTAGCGGGGGGATACAATGAGCAGTTCTTC
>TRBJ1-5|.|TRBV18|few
CASSLALGGDQPQHF
TGTGCCAGCTCACTGGCCTTGGGGGGCGATCAGCCCCAGCATTTT
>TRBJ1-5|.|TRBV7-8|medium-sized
CASSLNSNQPQHF
TGTGCCAGCAGCTTGAATAGCAATCAGCCCCAGCATTTT
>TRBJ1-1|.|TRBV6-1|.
CASSERAGSSTEAFF
TGTGCCAGCAGTGAAAGGGCGGGTTCAAGCACTGAAGCTTTCTTT
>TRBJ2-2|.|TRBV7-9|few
CASSLDGTNVAGELFF
TGTGCCAGCAGCTTAGACGGGACAAATGTGGCCGGGGAGCTGTTTTTT
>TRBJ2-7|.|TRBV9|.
CASSHDHRMGYEQYF
TGTGCCAGCAGCCACGACCACAGGATGGGCTACGAGCAGTACTTC
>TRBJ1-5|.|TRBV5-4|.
CASSFYQPQHF
TGTGCCAGCAGCTTTTATCAGCCCCAGCATTTT
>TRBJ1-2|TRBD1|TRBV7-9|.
CASSRPGQGAGGYTF
TGTGCCAGCAGCCGACCGGGACAGGGGGCCGGTGGCTACACCTTC
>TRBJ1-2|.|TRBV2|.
CASSEEGGYGYTF
TGTGCCAGCAGTGAGGAGGGGGGCTATGGCTACACCTTC
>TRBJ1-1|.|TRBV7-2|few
CASSLGGLSEAFF
TGTGCCAGCAGCTTAGGGGGGCTGAGTGAAGCTTTCTTT
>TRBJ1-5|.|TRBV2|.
CASRGGGRIQPQHF
TGTGCCAGCAGGGGCGGGGGGCGCATTCAGCCCCAGCATTTT
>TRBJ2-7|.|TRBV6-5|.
CASRREGDRSEQYF
TGTGCCAGCAGGAGGGAGGGGGATCGGTCCGAGCAGTACTTC
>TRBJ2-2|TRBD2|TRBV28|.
CASSLGGGNTGELFF
TGTGCCAGCAGTTTAGGCGGGGGGAACACCGGGGAGCTGTTTTTT
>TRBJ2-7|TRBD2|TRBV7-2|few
CASSFGGGAWEQYF
TGTGCCAGCAGCTTCGGCGGGGGGGCATGGGAGCAGTACTTC
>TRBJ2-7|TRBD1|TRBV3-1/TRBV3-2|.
CASSPHDRENYEQYF
TGTGCCAGCAGCCCCCACGACAGGGAGAACTACGAGCAGTACTTC
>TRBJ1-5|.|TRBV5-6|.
CASSLAGGLGQPQHF
TGTGCCAGCAGCTTGGCGGGGGGGCTCGGGCAGCCCCAGCATTTT
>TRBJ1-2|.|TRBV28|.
CASSFKGYGYTF
TGTGCCAGCAGTTTTAAGGGCTATGGCTACACCTTC
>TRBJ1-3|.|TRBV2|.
CASSEIGTTSGNTIYF
TGTGCCAGCAGTGAAATCGGGACAACCTCTGGAAACACCATATATTTT
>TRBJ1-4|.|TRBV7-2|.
CASSSQSSLNEKLFF
TGTGCCAGCAGCTCTCAGTCATCCCTAAATGAAAAACTGTTTTTT
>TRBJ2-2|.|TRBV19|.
CASSSGPLNTGELFF
TGTGCCAGTAGTTCAGGGCCTCTGAACACCGGGGAGCTGTTTTTT